This passage covers 30 T cell receptor beta chains from one sample sequenced in a study of CD8 T cells in ankylosing spondylitis. Which antigens these TCRs recognize remains unknown. TCRdb re-derived calls from the 5' RACE reads in MiXCR, one entry per CDR3 protein. This table has fewer than 750,000 distinct CDR3 sequences, around 20% appearing once. Study-wide findings and caveats: Ankylosing spondylitis blood seemed to carry a telltale TCR beta motif made of under 10 highly homologous variants.

The sequenced sample consisted of blood, either unsorted or a sorted T cell fraction (not recorded which). All receptors derive from a male donor with ankylosing spondylitis.

The rearrangement joins TRBV11-3 to TRBJ2-7; no reliable D call. V lost 3 bases and J 7 bases, leaving 7 bases between the germline ends. The length of the CDR3 is 11 residues. CDR1 and CDR2 from the germline V gene are SGHNT and YENEEA. CDR3 protein: CASSLREEQYF. Written as DNA, the CDR3 is TGTGCCAGCAGCTTGAGAGAGGAGCAGTACTTC. Based on the CDR3 plus reference TRBV11-3 and TRBJ2-7, the full variable domain is EAGVVQSPRYKIIEKKQPVAFWCNPISGHNTLYWYLQNLGQGPELLIRYENEEAVDDSQLPKDRFSAERLKGVDSTLKIQPAELGDSAVYLCASSLREEQYFGPGTRLTVT.

A few counts support this clonotype. The chain employs TRBV6-1 and TRBJ1-5, with 7 nucleotides matching TRBD1. Trimming removed 5 bases from V and 4 bases from J; junction bases left unmatched: 11. The V gene's germline CDR1 is MNHNS and CDR2 SASEGT. The CDR3 contains 16 residues. For the CDR3, the DNA is TGTGCCAGCAGTCCATTACTTGGGACAGTTAATCAGCCCCAGCATTTT. This encodes CASSPLLGTVNQPQHF.

V is TRBV12-3 or TRBV12-4 and J is TRBJ1-5; D remains ambiguous. The CDR3 is 14 amino acids. Trimming took off 4 bases at V and 6 bases at J, with 13 bases between the two ends. CDR3 sequence (DNA): TGTGCCAGCAGTTCTGGCTACCCGGGTCAGCCCCAGCATTTT. Encoded protein: CASSSGYPGQPQHF.

A few counts support this clonotype. The chain recombines TRBV7-3 with TRBJ2-1; tentative D call: TRBD2 (6 bases). Germline assignment: CDR1 SGHTA and CDR2 FQGTGA. V was pared by 5 bases and J by 2 bases, with 16 bases between. The CDR3 has 16 residues. The CDR3 nucleotides are TGTGCCAGCAGCCTACCTACAGCGGGTCCCTACAATGAGCAGTTCTTC. Translation: CASSLPTAGPYNEQFF.

This chain joins TRBV29-1 and TRBJ2-3; D gene unclear. Germline CDR1 SQVTM, CDR2 ANQGSEA. V lost 4 bases and J 4 bases, leaving 9 bases between the germline ends. The CDR3 covers 12 residues. The CDR3 loop is CSVAISSDTQYF. DNA for the CDR3: TGCAGCGTTGCAATCAGTTCAGATACGCAGTATTTT.

This clonotype has only a few counts. At one end the junction does not follow the germline gene, possibly because of a read error. The rearrangement joins TRBV12-3 or TRBV12-4 to TRBJ1-6, with unresolved D. This CDR3 contains 16 residues. The DNA of the CDR3 is TGTGCTAGCAGTTTTTCCACCCCCGGAGTAGGTTCACCCCTCCACTTT. Protein: CASSFSTPGVGSPLHF.

The chain links TRBV12-3 or TRBV12-4 to TRBJ2-3; D gene uncertain. This CDR3 region has 13 residues. Trimming took off 6 bases at V and 2 bases at J, with 9 bases between the two ends. CDR3 protein: CASSRPPTDTQYF. DNA for the CDR3: TGTGCCAGCAGCCGGCCCCCCACAGATACGCAGTATTTT.

This chain joins TRBV4-1 and TRBJ2-5; D not certain. The length of the CDR3 is 14 residues. The ends were cut back, 0 bases at V and 3 bases at J, with 8 bases in the middle. Germline V CDR1 and CDR2: MGHRA, YSYEKL. The CDR3, as DNA: TGCGCCAGCAGCCAAGATTTCCTGAAAGAGACCCAGTACTTC. Translated: CASSQDFLKETQYF.

The table lists this clonotype with a few counts. This chain joins TRBV27 and TRBJ2-3; D gene ambiguous. V lost 6 bases to trimming and J lost 0 bases, with 10 bases between them. Germline CDR1 MNHEY, CDR2 SMNVEV (reference sequence). The CDR3 contains 14 residues. The CDR3 sequence: CASSRPLSTDTQYF. As DNA, the CDR3 is TGTGCCAGCAGCCGACCGCTTAGCACAGATACGCAGTATTTT.

The chain couples TRBV27 to TRBJ1-5; D uncertain. V was cut by 8 bases and J by 3 bases, with 8 bases left in between. Germline CDR1 MNHEY, CDR2 SMNVEV (reference sequence). CDR3 length equals 12 residues. The CDR3: CASGPTNQPQHF. The CDR3 DNA reads TGTGCCAGCGGTCCCACCAATCAGCCCCAGCATTTT.

This clonotype appeared a few times. V usage is TRBV12-3 or TRBV12-4 and J usage is TRBJ1-1; possibly TRBD1 for D (6 bases). The CDR3 consists of 13 residues. The V and J ends lost 8 bases and 6 bases respectively, with 16 bases between them. CDR3 coding DNA: TGTGCCAGCGGGACCCAAAACAGGGCTGAAGCTTTCTTT. The encoded protein is CASGTQNRAEAFF.

This chain joins TRBV10-3 and TRBJ1-1; 9 bases are a match to TRBD1. CDR3 length: 13 residues. Germline trimming cut 6 bases from V and 4 bases from J; bases unmatched to any gene: 3. CDR1 ENHRY and CDR2 SYGVKD come from the germline V gene. CDR3 nucleotide sequence: TGTGCCATCAGGGAGACAGGGGGCACTGAAGCTTTCTTT. Protein product: CAIRETGGTEAFF.

This clonotype was seen a few times. This chain uses TRBV20-1 with TRBJ2-5; TRBD2 is a possible D gene (5 bases). CDR1 and CDR2 (germline): DFQATT, SNEGSKA (reference sequence). The CDR3 has 13 residues. Trimming shortened V by 5 bases and J by 4 bases, and 14 bases separated the two germline ends. The chain's CDR3 is CSAPRASTETQYF. The CDR3 region has the DNA TGCAGTGCTCCCCGCGCTAGCACAGAGACCCAGTACTTC.

Note on this clonotype: The CDR3 does not close with the conserved phenylalanine or tryptophan, likely indicating a read error. This chain joins TRBV27 and TRBJ2-3; 7 nucleotides agree with TRBD2. There are 17 residues in the CDR3. V gave up 5 bases and J gave up 3 bases; unmatched junction bases: 14. CDR1 and CDR2 from the germline V gene are MNHEY and SMNVEV (reference sequence). DNA of the CDR3: TGTGCCAGCAGTAAAGGGTGGGAGGGCCTAGGGACAGATACGCAGTATCTT. Translation: CASSKGWEGLGTDTQYL.

This chain connects TRBV24-1 to TRBJ2-1; 7 nucleotides match TRBD2. V lost 4 bases, J lost 10 bases, and 9 bases stayed unmatched. This CDR3 comprises 14 residues. The germline V gene has CDR1 KGHDR and CDR2 SFDVKD. The CDR3: CATSDVEGGDEQFF. CDR3 bases: TGTGCCACCAGTGACGTGGAGGGAGGGGACGAGCAGTTCTTC.

The rearrangement joins TRBV7-9 to TRBJ2-5; D is ambiguous. V was trimmed by 5 bases and J by 0 bases, leaving 13 bases between them. The germline V gene has CDR1 SEHNR and CDR2 FQNEAQ (reference sequence). The CDR3 extends over 15 amino acids. This CDR3 is CASSPAHINQETQYF. The CDR3 DNA sequence: TGTGCCAGCAGCCCAGCTCATATCAACCAAGAGACCCAGTACTTC.

The chain employs TRBV27 and TRBJ2-7, with TRBD2 matching over 8 bases. CDR1 is MNHEY, CDR2 SMNVEV, per germline (reference sequence). CDR3 size: 15 residues. The trim removed 7 bases at V and 0 bases at J, leaving 8 bases unmatched. The CDR3 here is CASMWLAGSSYEQYF. DNA of the CDR3: TGTGCCAGCATGTGGCTAGCGGGTAGCTCCTACGAGCAGTACTTC.

V and J are TRBV12-3 or TRBV12-4 and TRBJ1-6; 10 bases match TRBD1. Trimming took 6 bases from V and 7 from J; bases not matched to a gene: 15. The CDR3 is made up of 18 amino acids. Written as DNA, the CDR3 is TGTGCCAGCAGCTCCTCACTCGTACCGGGACAGGGGAATTCACCCCTCCACTTT. This encodes CASSSSLVPGQGNSPLHF.

The sample holds a few counts of this clonotype. The chain employs TRBV12-3 or TRBV12-4 and TRBJ2-5; D perhaps matches TRBD2 (5 bases). CDR3 length equals 16 residues. With 5 bases removed from V and 1 base from J, the gap between germline ends came to 17 bases. The CDR3, as DNA: TGTGCCAGCAGTCCCTTTAGGGCTAGCCCCCAAGAGACCCAGTACTTC. Translated, it gives CASSPFRASPQETQYF.

The gene calls are TRBV12-3 or TRBV12-4 and TRBJ1-2, with TRBD1 identical over 8 bases. CDR3 size: 15 residues. Germline trimming cut 4 bases from V and 4 bases from J; bases unmatched to any gene: 8. CDR3 amino acids: CASSSRAGGIYGYTF. The CDR3, as DNA: TGTGCCAGCAGTTCTCGGGCAGGGGGCATCTATGGCTACACCTTC.

This clonotype has just a few counts. The chain links TRBV7-8 to TRBJ2-5, with TRBD2 identical over 9 bases. J lost 5 bases, V lost 5 bases, and 18 bases had no gene match. Germline loops: CDR1 SGHVS, CDR2 FQNEAQ. This CDR3 region has 18 residues. The CDR3 bases are TGTGCCAGCAGCCCCTACCGGGTGCTAGCGGGACTCGGGGAGACCCAGTACTTC. It yields the protein CASSPYRVLAGLGETQYF.

This clonotype showed up just a few times. The CDR3 sequence: CSVAAGTGGSYTQYF. The DNA of the CDR3 is TGCAGCGTCGCCGCCGGGACAGGGGGCTCGTATACGCAGTATTTT. V and J are TRBV29-1 and TRBJ2-3, with 12 bases that match TRBD1. CDR1 and CDR2 (germline): SQVTM, ANQGSEA. The CDR3 spans 15 residues. V lost 6 bases, J lost 7 bases, and 11 bases stayed unmatched.

This rearrangement joins TRBV28 to TRBJ1-1, with no clear D. The CDR3 sequence is 11 residues long. Trimming removed 8 bases from V and 6 bases from J, with 10 bases in between. Germline assignment: CDR1 MDHEN and CDR2 SYDVKM. CDR3 sequence reads: CASAHSPEAFF. The CDR3 DNA reads as TGTGCCAGCGCGCACTCCCCTGAAGCTTTCTTT.

Concerning this clonotype: This CDR3 fails to terminate in the conserved phenylalanine or tryptophan, so it likely reflects a read error. The limits of the CDR3 on the DNA are not certain, so only TCRdb's listed CDR3 is given. The genes are TRBV27 and TRBJ2-1; the DNA was not compared with TRBD1, the D call given in the table. Germline values: CDR1 MNHEY, CDR2 SMNVEV (reference sequence). Counting both end residues, the CDR3 totals 11 amino acids. The CDR3 loop reads CASSPGTGSRR.

This clonotype was observed a few times. The rearrangement links TRBV29-1 to TRBJ2-3, with D hard to call. Per the germline V gene, CDR1 is SQVTM and CDR2 is ANQGSEA. The CDR3 spans 13 residues. With 3 bases removed from V and 4 bases from J, the gap between germline ends came to 11 bases. CDR3 region: CSVEGAGADTQYF. CDR3 coding DNA: TGCAGCGTTGAGGGCGCCGGCGCAGATACGCAGTATTTT.

A few counts support this clonotype. This chain joins TRBV11-2 and TRBJ2-3; D ambiguous. This CDR3 is built from 16 residues. Trimming removed 5 bases from V and 0 bases from J, with 15 bases in between. Germline CDR1 SGHAT, CDR2 FQNNGV. CDR3 in DNA: TGTGCCAGCAGCCCTTTGGGTACCGCGAGCACAGATACGCAGTATTTT. Protein: CASSPLGTASTDTQYF.

In its sample, this clonotype was seen a few times. The gene calls are TRBV27 and TRBJ2-7; 13 bases are shared with TRBD2. V lost 5 bases to trimming and J lost 4 bases; unmatched junction nucleotides: 5. CDR1 and CDR2 from the germline V gene are MNHEY and SMNVEV (reference sequence). The CDR3 contains 15 residues. The CDR3: CASSPTTSGGYEQYF. The DNA for the CDR3 is TGTGCCAGCAGTCCTACGACTAGCGGGGGGTACGAGCAGTACTTC.

The V gene is TRBV7-6, the J gene TRBJ1-3, with D perhaps TRBD1 (5 bases). With 5 bases removed from V and 4 bases from J, the gap between germline ends came to 18 bases. The CDR3 loop spans 16 amino acids. In germline, CDR1 is SGHVS, CDR2 FNYEAQ. The CDR3 loop is CASSPGPEGSGNTIYF. CDR3 bases: TGTGCCAGCAGCCCAGGGCCTGAGGGCTCGGGAAACACCATATATTTT.

This clonotype occurred a few times. The rearrangement uses TRBV12-3 or TRBV12-4 and TRBJ1-6; D not certain. V lost 3 bases and J 10 bases, leaving 13 bases between the germline ends. This CDR3 comprises 14 residues. Written as DNA, the CDR3 is TGTGCCAGCAGTTTGGGAGGGATCGAATCACCCCTCCACTTT. This encodes CASSLGGIESPLHF.

V usage is TRBV7-2 and J usage is TRBJ1-1; weak D call: TRBD1 (6 bases). Germline CDR1 SGHTA, CDR2 FQGNSA. V dropped 1 base and J dropped 9 bases, with 9 bases sitting between them. The CDR3 covers 12 residues. CDR3 DNA: TGTGCCAGCAGCTTAGAGGGACAAAAAGCTTTCTTT. Translating gives CASSLEGQKAFF. The full variable domain, its missing parts supplied by reference TRBV7-2 and TRBJ1-1, is GAGVSQSPSNKVTEKGKDVELRCDPISGHTALYWYRQSLGQGLEFLIYFQGNSAPDKSGLPSDRFSAERTGGSVSTLTIQRTQQEDSAVYLCASSLEGQKAFFGQGTRLTVV.